This TCR beta chain was documented in a study of PD-1 blockade in classical Hodgkin lymphoma. The study, taken as a whole, reports: The drivers behind the repertoire differences, possibly disease activity or prior therapy, remain undefined. TCR diversity at baseline was reported to be reduced in newly diagnosed patients relative to healthy donors.

CDR1 is SGHRS and CDR2 is YFSETQ in the germline V gene. This CDR3 is 13 amino acids long. V shed 6 bases and J shed 4 bases, with 12 bases lying between them. On this clone: Its specificity is not known.

Data came from immunoSEQ multiplex PCR; TCRdb stores just in-frame clones and leaves some out. The repertoire holds over 60,000 clones, over 85% seen once, with around 2.5% in the top ten. Time point specified: newly diagnosed, previously untreated cHL patient sample. Untreated, newly diagnosed classical Hodgkin lymphoma PBMCs served for comparison. The source is a human donor with classical Hodgkin lymphoma. The source material was peripheral blood mononuclear cells (PBMCs). V gene TRBV5-1 combines with J gene TRBJ2-3; TRBD1 or TRBD2 may be the D gene (5 bases each). The CDR3 DNA sequence: TGCGCCAGCAACGAGGGGAGAGCAGATACGCAGTATTTT. Protein sequence: CASNEGRADTQYF.